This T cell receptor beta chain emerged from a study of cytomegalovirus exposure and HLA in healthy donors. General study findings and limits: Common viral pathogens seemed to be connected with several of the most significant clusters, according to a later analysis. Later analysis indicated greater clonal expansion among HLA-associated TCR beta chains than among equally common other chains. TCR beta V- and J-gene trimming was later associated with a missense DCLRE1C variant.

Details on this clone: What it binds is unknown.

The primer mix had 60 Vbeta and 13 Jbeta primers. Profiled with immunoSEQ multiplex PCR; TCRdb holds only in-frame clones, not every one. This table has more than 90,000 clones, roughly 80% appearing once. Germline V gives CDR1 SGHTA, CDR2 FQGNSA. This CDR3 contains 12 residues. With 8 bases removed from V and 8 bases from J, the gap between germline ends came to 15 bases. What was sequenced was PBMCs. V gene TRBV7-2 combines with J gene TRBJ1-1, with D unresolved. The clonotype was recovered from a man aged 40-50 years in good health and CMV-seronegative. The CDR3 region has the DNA TGTGCCAGCGGGAGTTCCCGTGGGGAAGCTTTCTTT. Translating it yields CASGSSRGEAFF.